Following are 4 T cell receptor beta chains from one sample sequenced in a study of shared clonotypes between healthy human individuals. Repertoires were generated with immunoSEQ multiplex PCR, while TCRdb's copy carries only in-frame clones and drops some. This sample has about 2 million clones, with approximately 94% found just once. Naivety among CD8 cells was defined by CD45RO negativity and positive CCR7 selection, thereby excluding terminally differentiated effector memory CD45RA+ cells. The specimen was naive CD8+ T cells sorted from blood. The receptors come from a man in his late teens or twenties in good health.

Notes on this clone: Other DNA sequences from this sample encode an identical CDR3 as well. This chain links TRBV6-5 with TRBJ2-2; D not certain. The CDR3 has 14 residues. With 2 bases removed from V and 5 bases from J, the gap between germline ends came to 9 bases. Germline lookup yields CDR1 MNHEY and CDR2 SVGAGI. The CDR3 reads CASSYGWGTGELFF. CDR3 coding DNA: TGTGCCAGCAGTTACGGCTGGGGTACCGGGGAGCTGTTTTTT.

The gene calls are TRBV27 and TRBJ2-2, with TRBD1 matching 11 bases. Germline CDR1 MNHEY, CDR2 SMNVEV (reference sequence). The CDR3 extends over 16 amino acids. With 6 bases clipped from V and 6 bases from J, the junction kept 9 bases outside the gene matches. The CDR3 DNA follows: TGTGCCAGCAGCTCTAGGGGACAGGGGGTCGCCGGGGAGCTGTTTTTT. Translating it yields CASSSRGQGVAGELFF.

V usage is TRBV5-1 and J usage is TRBJ2-7; no clear D. There are 14 residues in the CDR3. Trimming removed 2 bases from V and 4 bases from J, with 13 bases in between. The germline V gene encodes CDR1 SGHRS and CDR2 YFSETQ. CDR3 bases: TGCGCCAGCAGCTTCTACGTGGCGTTTTACGAGCAGTACTTC. Amino acid sequence: CASSFYVAFYEQYF.

The rearrangement joins TRBV6-1 to TRBJ2-1; D possibly uses TRBD1 or TRBD2 (5 bases each). The ends were cut back, 4 bases at V and 4 bases at J, with 11 bases in the middle. Germline loops: CDR1 MNHNS, CDR2 SASEGT. The CDR3 consists of 14 residues. The CDR3 region is CASSARDGYNEQFF. The CDR3 DNA is TGTGCCAGCAGTGCCCGGGACGGGTACAATGAGCAGTTCTTC.